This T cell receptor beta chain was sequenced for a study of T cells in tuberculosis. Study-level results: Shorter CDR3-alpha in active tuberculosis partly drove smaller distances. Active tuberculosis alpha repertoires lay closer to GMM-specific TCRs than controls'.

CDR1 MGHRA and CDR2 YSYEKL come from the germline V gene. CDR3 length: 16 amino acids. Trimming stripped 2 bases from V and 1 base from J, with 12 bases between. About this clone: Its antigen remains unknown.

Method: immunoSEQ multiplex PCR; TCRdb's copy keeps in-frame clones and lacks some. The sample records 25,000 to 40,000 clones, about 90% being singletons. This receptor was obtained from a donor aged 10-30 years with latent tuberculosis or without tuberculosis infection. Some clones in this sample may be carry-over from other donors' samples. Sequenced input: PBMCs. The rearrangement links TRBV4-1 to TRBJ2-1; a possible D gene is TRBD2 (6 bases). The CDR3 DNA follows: TGCGCCAGCAGCCAAATTGGGCGGGGATCCTACAATGAGCAGTTCTTC. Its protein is CASSQIGRGSYNEQFF.